One and the same sample provided the 24 T cell receptor beta chains below, sequenced in a study of blood T cell repertoires in COVID-19. Clones were read by immunoSEQ multiplex PCR, and TCRdb kept only the in-frame ones, dropping some. The table lists about 72,000 clones, more than 75% of them singletons. Sequenced sample: peripheral blood. The receptor source for this set is a woman between 55 and 75 years old with acute or convalescent COVID-19.

V gene TRBV6-4 combines with J gene TRBJ2-1, with 8 bases matching TRBD2. CDR1 and CDR2 from the germline V gene are MRHNA and SNTAGT. The junction had 11 bases not matched to a gene; V was cut back by 2 bases and J by 8 bases. The CDR3 has 16 residues. CDR3 amino acids: CASSDLPGLGSDEQFF. In nucleotides, the CDR3 is TGTGCCAGCAGTGACCTACCGGGACTAGGGAGTGATGAGCAGTTCTTC.

The chain is built from TRBV5-1 and TRBJ2-7; 10 bases match TRBD2. V dropped 4 bases and J dropped 6; count of bases not matched to a gene: 16. The CDR3 spans 17 residues. Germline V gene data show CDR1 as SGHRS and CDR2 as YFSETQ. The CDR3 here is CASSRSHFSGGTSEQYF. The CDR3 DNA follows: TGCGCCAGCAGCCGATCCCACTTTAGCGGGGGGACCAGCGAGCAGTACTTC.

V usage is TRBV18 and J usage is TRBJ2-7; TRBD2 matches at 8 bases. The CDR3 spans 13 residues. Germline V gene sequence: CDR1 KGHSH, CDR2 LQKENI. J lost 5 bases, V lost 5 bases, and 5 bases had no gene match. The CDR3 spells CASSGTSTNEQYF. The CDR3 coding sequence is TGTGCCAGCTCAGGGACTAGTACTAACGAGCAGTACTTC.

V gene TRBV19 combines with J gene TRBJ1-1; 7 bases are shared with TRBD1. J gave up 3 bases and V 8 bases, and 6 bases lay outside the gene matches. Germline lookup yields CDR1 LNHDA and CDR2 SQIVND (reference sequence). The CDR3 length is 13 residues. Written as DNA, the CDR3 is TGTGCCAGTTCAGACAGGGTCGACACTGAAGCTTTCTTT. Protein product: CASSDRVDTEAFF.

The rearrangement joins TRBV6-2 or TRBV6-3 to TRBJ2-7, with TRBD1 as a possible D gene (6 bases). V was clipped by 2 bases and J by 4 bases, with 6 bases between them. The CDR3 spans 12 residues. CDR1 is MNHEY, CDR2 SVGEGT, per germline. Written as DNA, the CDR3 is TGTGCCAGCAGTTACGACAGGTACGAGCAGTACTTC. Amino acid sequence: CASSYDRYEQYF.

This chain connects TRBV6-5 to TRBJ2-3; 11 bases align to TRBD2. CDR1 and CDR2 from the germline V gene are MNHEY and SVGAGI. The junction had 5 bases not matched to a gene; V was cut back by 5 bases and J by 4 bases. This CDR3 comprises 15 residues. In nucleotides, the CDR3 is TGTGCCAGCAGTCCTCTAGCGGGGGGCGCAGATACGCAGTATTTT. This codes for CASSPLAGGADTQYF.

This rearrangement joins TRBV2 to TRBJ2-5, with TRBD2 matching over 14 bases. Looked up from germline, CDR1 is SNHLY and CDR2 is FYNNEI. With 6 bases clipped from V and 1 base from J, the junction kept 4 bases outside the gene matches. The CDR3 has 16 residues. In DNA form, the CDR3 reads TGTGCCAGCAGCCGCGGACTAGCGGGGGGCCAAGAGACCCAGTACTTC. Its translation is CASSRGLAGGQETQYF.

The chain has TRBV18 and TRBJ2-3, with TRBD2 matching 11 bases. The V segment lost 5 bases and the J segment 2 bases; nucleotides outside the gene matches: 6. Germline V gene lookup returns CDR1 KGHSH and CDR2 LQKENI. This CDR3 has 16 amino acids. The CDR3, as DNA: TGTGCCAGCTCAGAACTAGCGGGGGAACTCACAGATACGCAGTATTTT. This sequence encodes CASSELAGELTDTQYF.

This rearrangement joins TRBV7-2 to TRBJ2-7, with 7 bases lining up with TRBD1. Germline-derived CDR1 and CDR2 are SGHTA and FQGNSA. The CDR3 is made up of 14 amino acids. The V and J ends lost 2 bases and 5 bases, in that order; junction bases with no gene match: 6. The CDR3 here is CASSLSQGLDEQYF. Here the CDR3 DNA reads TGTGCCAGCAGCTTATCACAGGGGCTCGACGAGCAGTACTTC.

The rearrangement uses TRBV7-2 and TRBJ1-1; tentative D call: TRBD1 (5 bases). Germline CDR1 and CDR2: SGHTA and FQGNSA. V was pared by 5 bases and J by 1 base, with 11 bases between. This CDR3 contains 14 residues. CDR3 nucleotides: TGTGCCAGCAGCCCGGGGGGATCGAACACTGAAGCTTTCTTT. Its protein is CASSPGGSNTEAFF.

V gene TRBV5-6 combines with J gene TRBJ1-4; 7 bases are shared with TRBD1. CDR1 and CDR2 (germline): SGHDT, YYEEEE. The V segment lost 5 bases and the J segment 4 bases; nucleotides outside the gene matches: 8. The CDR3 length is 15 residues. CDR3: CASSLPGQNNEKLFF. The CDR3 DNA follows: TGTGCCAGCAGTCTACCGGGACAGAATAATGAAAAACTGTTTTTT.

This clone was recorded once. J is TRBJ1-4 and V is TRBV12-3 or TRBV12-4, with 7 bases that match TRBD1. V dropped 2 bases and J dropped 7; count of bases not matched to a gene: 1. This CDR3 contains 13 residues. CDR3 sequence: CASSLRGLEKLFF. The CDR3 DNA sequence: TGTGCCAGCAGTTTAAGGGGGCTTGAAAAACTGTTTTTT.

This chain connects TRBV7-9 to TRBJ2-2; TRBD1 aligns across 7 bases. V lost 7 bases and J lost 0; bases outside the gene matches: 5. Germline CDR1 is SEHNR and CDR2 is FQNEAQ (reference sequence). This CDR3 region has 15 residues. The CDR3 loop reads CASTNQGANTGELFF. The CDR3 DNA reads as TGTGCCAGCACCAATCAGGGGGCGAACACCGGGGAGCTGTTTTTT.

The chain uses TRBV12-3 or TRBV12-4 and TRBJ1-1; D ambiguous. The V end lost 7 bases, the J end lost 3 bases, and 12 bases lay between the germline ends. The CDR3 contains 13 residues. Written as DNA, the CDR3 is TGTGCCAGCACCCTAGGACTGGACACTGAAGCTTTCTTT. Residues: CASTLGLDTEAFF.

This clone was counted a few times. The V gene is TRBV5-1, the J gene TRBJ1-1; D perhaps matches TRBD1 (5 bases). CDR1 and CDR2 (germline): SGHRS, YFSETQ. Trimming stripped 1 base from V and 1 base from J, with 5 bases between. The CDR3 sequence is 13 residues long. CDR3 region: CASSLTGNTEAFF. The DNA of the CDR3 is TGCGCCAGCAGCTTGACAGGGAACACTGAAGCTTTCTTT.

The genes are TRBV7-8 and TRBJ2-1; 12 bases align to TRBD2. The V and J ends lost 5 bases and 12 bases, in that order; junction bases with no gene match: 14. CDR3 length: 16 residues. From germline, CDR1 is SGHVS and CDR2 FQNEAQ. The CDR3 DNA reads TGTGCCAGCAGCCCACAGCCCACTAGCGGGGGGACCCGGCAGTTCTTC. As protein: CASSPQPTSGGTRQFF. The full variable domain, its missing parts supplied by reference TRBV7-8 and TRBJ2-1, is GAGVSQSPRYKVAKRGQDVALRCDPISGHVSLFWYQQALGQGPEFLTYFQNEAQLDKSGLPSDRFFAERPEGSVSTLKIQRTQQEDSAVYLCASSPQPTSGGTRQFFGPGTRLTVL.

V and J are TRBV9 and TRBJ2-3; 7 bases agree with TRBD2. After removal of 0 bases from V and 4 bases from J, the junction contained 11 bases not matched to a gene. From germline, CDR1 is SGDLS and CDR2 YYNGEE. The CDR3 consists of 17 residues. The CDR3 nucleotides are TGTGCCAGCAGCGTAGCCCCAGGGCGGGGGAACTCAGATACGCAGTATTTT. Encoded protein: CASSVAPGRGNSDTQYF.

The chain combines TRBV28 with TRBJ2-1; 8 bases map to TRBD2. Germline V gene data show CDR1 as MDHEN and CDR2 as SYDVKM. The CDR3 sequence is 16 residues long. Unmatched junction bases numbered 13, after V lost 6 bases and J lost 6 bases. CDR3 amino acids: CASRPRSGILGNEQFF. CDR3 nucleotides: TGTGCCAGCAGACCCCGTAGCGGGATTCTGGGCAATGAGCAGTTCTTC.

This chain links TRBV7-2 with TRBJ2-3; D gene unclear. Germline values: CDR1 SGHTA, CDR2 FQGNSA. This CDR3 spans 14 amino acids. V was pared by 2 bases and J by 2 bases, with 8 bases between. CDR3 amino acids: CASSLTRSTDTQYF. The CDR3 DNA is TGTGCCAGCAGCTTAACGCGGTCCACAGATACGCAGTATTTT.

V gene TRBV5-6 combines with J gene TRBJ1-1; 8 positions match TRBD1. Germline V gene sequence: CDR1 SGHDT, CDR2 YYEEEE. This CDR3 has 16 residues. With V trimmed by 5 bases and J by 10 bases, 19 bases remained unmatched. The CDR3 is CASSSWNSDRALGAFF. The CDR3 DNA reads TGTGCCAGCAGTTCTTGGAATTCGGACAGGGCGCTTGGAGCTTTCTTT.

This chain's CDR3 is CAWSTTGIQETQYF. The CDR3, as DNA: TGTGCCTGGAGCACGACAGGGATCCAAGAGACCCAGTACTTC. The V call is TRBV30, the J call TRBJ2-5; the match to TRBD1 covers 7 bases. Germline CDR1 and CDR2: GTSNPN and SVGIG (reference sequence). CDR3 length equals 14 residues. V trimming: 3 bases; J trimming: 1 base; junction bases outside the gene matches: 5.

This chain uses TRBV5-1 with TRBJ2-5; D perhaps matches TRBD1 (5 bases). This CDR3 is built from 14 residues. CDR1 and CDR2 (germline): SGHRS, YFSETQ. V was clipped by 4 bases and J by 6 bases, with 16 bases between them. Written as DNA, the CDR3 is TGCGCCAGCAGCCCTCAGGGTGTTGGTCAGACCCAGTACTTC. It codes for CASSPQGVGQTQYF.

The gene calls are TRBV9 and TRBJ1-2; D call uncertain. V was shortened by 0 bases and J by 4 bases, with 10 bases between the two germline ends. Per germline, CDR1 SGDLS and CDR2 YYNGEE. The CDR3 is 14 residues long. CDR3 nucleotides: TGTGCCAGCAGCGTAGGATGGGAGAGCTATGGCTACACCTTC. Its protein is CASSVGWESYGYTF.

The J gene is TRBJ2-2, the V gene TRBV5-4; TRBD2 matches 9 bases. Looked up from germline, CDR1 is SGHNT and CDR2 is YYREEE (reference sequence). This CDR3 is 16 amino acids long. With 4 bases clipped from V and 4 bases from J, the junction kept 8 bases outside the gene matches. For the CDR3, the DNA is TGTGCCAGCAGCCCGCTGGCGGGGGGGCCCACCGGGGAGCTGTTTTTT. Its protein is CASSPLAGGPTGELFF.